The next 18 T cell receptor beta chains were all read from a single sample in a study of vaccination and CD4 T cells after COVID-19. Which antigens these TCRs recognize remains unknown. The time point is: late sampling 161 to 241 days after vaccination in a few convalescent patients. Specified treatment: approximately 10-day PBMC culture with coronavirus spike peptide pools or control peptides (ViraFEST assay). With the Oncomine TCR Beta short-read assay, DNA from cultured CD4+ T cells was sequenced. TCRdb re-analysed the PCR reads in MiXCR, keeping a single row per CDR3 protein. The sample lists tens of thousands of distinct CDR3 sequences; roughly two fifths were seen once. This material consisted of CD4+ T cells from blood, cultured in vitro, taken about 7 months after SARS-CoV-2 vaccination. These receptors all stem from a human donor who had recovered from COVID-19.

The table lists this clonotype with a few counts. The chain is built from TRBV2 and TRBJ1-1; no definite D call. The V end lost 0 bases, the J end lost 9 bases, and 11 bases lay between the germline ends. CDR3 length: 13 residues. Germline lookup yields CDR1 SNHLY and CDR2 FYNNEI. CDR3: CASSEAVAPKAFF. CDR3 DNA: TGTGCCAGCAGTGAAGCCGTAGCCCCCAAAGCTTTCTTT.

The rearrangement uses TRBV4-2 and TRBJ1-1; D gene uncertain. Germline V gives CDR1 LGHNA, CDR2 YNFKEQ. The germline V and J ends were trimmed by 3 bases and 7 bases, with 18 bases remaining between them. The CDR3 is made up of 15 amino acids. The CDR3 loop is CASSQLVQQKGEAFF. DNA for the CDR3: TGTGCCAGCAGCCAGCTAGTACAGCAAAAGGGTGAAGCTTTCTTT.

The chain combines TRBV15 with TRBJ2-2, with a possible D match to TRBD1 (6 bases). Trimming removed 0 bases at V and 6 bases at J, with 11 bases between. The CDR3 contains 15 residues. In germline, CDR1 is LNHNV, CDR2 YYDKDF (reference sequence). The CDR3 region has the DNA TGTGCCACCAGCAGAGATCAAACAGGGTCCGGGGAGCTGTTTTTT. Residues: CATSRDQTGSGELFF.

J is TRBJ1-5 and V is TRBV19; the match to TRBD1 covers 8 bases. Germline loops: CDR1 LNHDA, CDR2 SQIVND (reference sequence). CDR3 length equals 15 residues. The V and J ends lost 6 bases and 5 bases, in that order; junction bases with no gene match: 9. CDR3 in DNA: TGTGCCAGTAGCGACACAGGGGGAACGGATCAGCCCCAGCATTTT. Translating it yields CASSDTGGTDQPQHF.

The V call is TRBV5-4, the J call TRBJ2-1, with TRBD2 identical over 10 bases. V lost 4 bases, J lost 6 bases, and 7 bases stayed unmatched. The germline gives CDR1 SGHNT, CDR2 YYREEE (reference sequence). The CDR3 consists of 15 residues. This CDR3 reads CASSPGTSDINEQFF. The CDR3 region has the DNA TGTGCCAGCAGCCCAGGGACTAGCGACATCAATGAGCAGTTCTTC.

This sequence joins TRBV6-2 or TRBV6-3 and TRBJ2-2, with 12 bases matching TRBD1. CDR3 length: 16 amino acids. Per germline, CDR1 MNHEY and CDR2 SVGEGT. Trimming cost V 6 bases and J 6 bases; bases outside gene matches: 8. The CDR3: CASRPRDRGPAGELFF. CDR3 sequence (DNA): TGTGCCAGCAGGCCGCGGGACAGGGGGCCGGCCGGGGAGCTGTTTTTT.

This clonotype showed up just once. CDR3 sequence reads: CASRDRYNEQFF. The CDR3 bases are TGTGCCAGCAGAGACAGGTACAATGAGCAGTTCTTC. This sequence joins TRBV6-1 and TRBJ2-1; tentatively, D is TRBD1 (6 bases). Germline V lookup: CDR1 MNHNS, CDR2 SASEGT. CDR3 length: 12 amino acids. With 6 bases removed from V and 4 bases from J, the gap between germline ends came to 7 bases.

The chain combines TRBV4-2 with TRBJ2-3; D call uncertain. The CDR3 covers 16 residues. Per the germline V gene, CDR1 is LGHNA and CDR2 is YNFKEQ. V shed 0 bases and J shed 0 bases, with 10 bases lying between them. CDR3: CASSQDRLASTDTQYF. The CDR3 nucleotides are TGTGCCAGCAGCCAAGATCGTTTAGCTAGCACAGATACGCAGTATTTT.

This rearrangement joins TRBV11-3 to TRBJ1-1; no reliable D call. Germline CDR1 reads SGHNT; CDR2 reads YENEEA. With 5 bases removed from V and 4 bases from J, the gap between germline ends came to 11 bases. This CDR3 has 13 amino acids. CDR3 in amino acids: CASSPRFATEAFF. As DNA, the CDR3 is TGTGCCAGCAGCCCGCGCTTTGCCACTGAAGCTTTCTTT.

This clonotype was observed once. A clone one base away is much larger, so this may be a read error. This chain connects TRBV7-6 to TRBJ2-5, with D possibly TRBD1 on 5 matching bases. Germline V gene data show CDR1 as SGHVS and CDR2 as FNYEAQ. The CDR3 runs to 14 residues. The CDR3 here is CTSSLFQGQETQYF. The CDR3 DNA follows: TGTACCAGCAGCTTATTTCAGGGTCAAGAGACCCAGTACTTC.

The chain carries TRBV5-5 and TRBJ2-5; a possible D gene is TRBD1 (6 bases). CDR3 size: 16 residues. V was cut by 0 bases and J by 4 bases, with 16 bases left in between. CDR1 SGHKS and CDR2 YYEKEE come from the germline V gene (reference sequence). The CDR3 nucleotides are TGTGCCAGCAGCTTGGGTCGGCGGCAGGGGCCAGAGACCCAGTACTTC. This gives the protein CASSLGRRQGPETQYF.

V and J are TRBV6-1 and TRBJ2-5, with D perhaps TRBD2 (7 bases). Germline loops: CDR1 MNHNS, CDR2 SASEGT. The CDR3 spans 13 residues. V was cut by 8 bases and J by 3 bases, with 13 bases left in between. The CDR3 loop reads CASGGDTEETQYF. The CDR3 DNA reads TGTGCCAGCGGGGGGGACACAGAAGAGACCCAGTACTTC.

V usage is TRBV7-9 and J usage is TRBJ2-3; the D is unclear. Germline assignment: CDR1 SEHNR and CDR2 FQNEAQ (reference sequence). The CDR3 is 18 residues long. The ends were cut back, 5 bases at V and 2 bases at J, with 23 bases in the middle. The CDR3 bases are TGTGCCAGCAGCCGAACCCCCGTCGCGGCAGCACACACAGATACGCAGTATTTT. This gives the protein CASSRTPVAAAHTDTQYF.

The CDR3 coding sequence is TGTGCCACCAGCAGGACCAGGGGGGGCCCCGGGGAGCTGTTTTTT. This translates into CATSRTRGGPGELFF. The chain has TRBV15 and TRBJ2-2; the D gene could be TRBD1 or TRBD2 (7 bases each). V was cut by 3 bases and J by 6 bases, with 14 bases left in between. CDR3 size: 15 residues. In germline, CDR1 is LNHNV, CDR2 YYDKDF (reference sequence).

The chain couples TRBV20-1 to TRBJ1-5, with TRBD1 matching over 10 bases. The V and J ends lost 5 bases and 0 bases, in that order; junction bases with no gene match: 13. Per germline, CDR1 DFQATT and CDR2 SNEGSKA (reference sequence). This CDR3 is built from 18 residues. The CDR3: CSAFSPGTGAYSNQPQHF. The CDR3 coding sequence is TGCAGTGCTTTTTCTCCCGGGACAGGGGCATATAGCAATCAGCCCCAGCATTTT.

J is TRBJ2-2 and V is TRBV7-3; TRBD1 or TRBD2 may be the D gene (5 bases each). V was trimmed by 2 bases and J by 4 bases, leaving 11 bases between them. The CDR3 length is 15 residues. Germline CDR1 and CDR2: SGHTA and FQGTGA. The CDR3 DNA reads TGTGCCAGCAGCTTATCCGGGACCAGCACCGGGGAGCTGTTTTTT. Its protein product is CASSLSGTSTGELFF.

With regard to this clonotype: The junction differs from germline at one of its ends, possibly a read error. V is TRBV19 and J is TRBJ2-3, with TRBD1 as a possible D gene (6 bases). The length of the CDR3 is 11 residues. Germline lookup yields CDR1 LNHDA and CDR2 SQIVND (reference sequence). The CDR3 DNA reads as TGTGCCGGTAGTACAGGGGATACGCAGTATTTT. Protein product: CAGSTGDTQYF.

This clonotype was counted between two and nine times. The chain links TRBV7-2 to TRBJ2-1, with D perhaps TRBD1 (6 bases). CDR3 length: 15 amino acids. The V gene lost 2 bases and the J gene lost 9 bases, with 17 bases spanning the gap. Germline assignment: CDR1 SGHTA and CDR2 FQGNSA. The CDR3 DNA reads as TGTGCCAGCAGCTTACAGCACTCTCTAGGGGGTGAGCAGTTCTTC. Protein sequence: CASSLQHSLGGEQFF.